The present T cell receptor (beta chain) was sequenced within a study of blood T cell repertoires in COVID-19. Study as a whole: COVID-19 samples, acute and convalescent, were from the United States, Italy and Spain.

Per the study methods: How many nucleated cells were present was estimated from reference gene primer amplification. TCRdb's copy holds only in-frame clones and misses some; the assay was immunoSEQ multiplex PCR. That table supplies the V and J calls and clone size; D and trimming were determined from the DNA. The table lists about 180,000 clones, approximately 91% of them singletons. Sequences were obtained from peripheral blood. This sequence originates from a man aged 45 to 65 with acute or convalescent COVID-19.

CDR3 residues: CATSRVQGGNSPLHF. The CDR3, as DNA: TGTGCCACCAGCAGAGTGCAGGGAGGGAATTCACCCCTCCACTTT. The chain recombines TRBV15 with TRBJ1-6, with D tentatively TRBD1 (5 bases). Germline V gene data show CDR1 as LNHNV and CDR2 as YYDKDF (reference sequence). This CDR3 has 15 amino acids. Trimming cost V 1 base and J 7 bases, with 11 bases left between them.